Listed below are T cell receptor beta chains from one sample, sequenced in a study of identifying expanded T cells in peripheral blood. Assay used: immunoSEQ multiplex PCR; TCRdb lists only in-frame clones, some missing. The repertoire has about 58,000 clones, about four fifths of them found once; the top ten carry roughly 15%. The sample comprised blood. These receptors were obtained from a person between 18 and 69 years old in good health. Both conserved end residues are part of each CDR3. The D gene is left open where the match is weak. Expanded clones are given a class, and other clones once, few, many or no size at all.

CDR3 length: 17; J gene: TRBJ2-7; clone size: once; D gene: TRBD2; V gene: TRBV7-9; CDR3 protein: CASSPGLAGMGFYEQYF; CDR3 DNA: TGTGCCAGCAGTCCGGGACTAGCGGGAATGGGTTTTTACGAGCAGTACTTC
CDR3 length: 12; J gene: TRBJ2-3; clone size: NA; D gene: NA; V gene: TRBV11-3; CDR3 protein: CASSLGSDTQYF; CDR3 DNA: TGTGCCAGCAGCTTAGGATCAGATACGCAGTATTTT
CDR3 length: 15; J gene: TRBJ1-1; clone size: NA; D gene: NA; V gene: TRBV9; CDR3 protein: CASSVGASRNTEAFF; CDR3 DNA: TGTGCCAGCAGCGTAGGAGCCAGTAGGAACACTGAAGCTTTCTTT
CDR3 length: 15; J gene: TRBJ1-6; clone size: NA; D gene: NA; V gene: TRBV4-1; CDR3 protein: CASSQDPGQSSPLHF; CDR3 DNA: TGCGCCAGCAGCCAAGATCCGGGTCAGAGTTCACCCCTCCACTTT
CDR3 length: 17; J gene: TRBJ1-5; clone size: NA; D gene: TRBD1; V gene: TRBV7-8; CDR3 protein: CASSSGTGFFSNQPQHF; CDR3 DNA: TGTGCCAGCAGCTCCGGGACAGGGTTTTTTAGCAATCAGCCCCAGCATTTT
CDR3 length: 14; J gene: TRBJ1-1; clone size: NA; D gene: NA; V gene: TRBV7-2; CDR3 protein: CASSLLVIRTEAFF; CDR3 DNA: TGTGCCAGCAGCTTACTCGTGATCCGCACTGAAGCTTTCTTT
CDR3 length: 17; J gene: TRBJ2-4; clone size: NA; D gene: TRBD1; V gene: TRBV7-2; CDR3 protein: CASSQDRQGLAKNIQYF; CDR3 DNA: TGTGCCAGCAGCCAAGATCGACAGGGTTTAGCCAAAAACATTCAGTACTTC
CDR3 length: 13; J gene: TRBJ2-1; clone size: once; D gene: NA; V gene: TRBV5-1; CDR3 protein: CASSSQDLNEQFF; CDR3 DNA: TGCGCCAGCAGCTCACAGGATCTCAATGAGCAGTTCTTC
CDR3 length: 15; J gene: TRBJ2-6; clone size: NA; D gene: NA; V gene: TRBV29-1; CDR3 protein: CSVSTASSGANVLTF; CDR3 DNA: TGCAGCGTATCCACGGCGAGCTCTGGGGCCAACGTCCTGACTTTC
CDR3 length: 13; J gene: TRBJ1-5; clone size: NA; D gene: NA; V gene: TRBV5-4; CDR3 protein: CASSLDKDQPQHF; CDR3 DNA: TGTGCCAGCAGCTTGGACAAGGATCAGCCCCAGCATTTT
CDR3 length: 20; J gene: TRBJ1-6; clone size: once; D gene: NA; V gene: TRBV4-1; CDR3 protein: CASSQDGPTRRRAANSPLHF; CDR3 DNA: TGCGCCAGCAGCCAAGATGGGCCCACTCGCAGGAGGGCAGCGAATTCACCCCTCCACTTT
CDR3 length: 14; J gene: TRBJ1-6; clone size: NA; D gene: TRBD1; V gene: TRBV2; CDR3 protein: CASSEDRGFSPLHF; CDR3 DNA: TGTGCCAGCAGCGAGGACAGGGGATTCTCACCCCTCCACTTT
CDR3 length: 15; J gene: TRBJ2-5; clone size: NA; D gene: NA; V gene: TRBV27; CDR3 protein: CASSLGGRVGETQYF; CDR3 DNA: TGTGCCAGCAGTTTAGGGGGGCGGGTCGGGGAGACCCAGTACTTC
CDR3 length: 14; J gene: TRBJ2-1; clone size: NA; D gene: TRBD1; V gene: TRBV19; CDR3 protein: CASSVGTAYNEQFF; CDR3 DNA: TGTGCCAGTAGTGTAGGGACAGCTTACAATGAGCAGTTCTTC
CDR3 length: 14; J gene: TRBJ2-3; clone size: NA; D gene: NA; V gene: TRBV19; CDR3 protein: CASGVTTSTDTQYF; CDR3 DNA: TGTGCCAGCGGGGTGACGACTAGCACAGATACGCAGTATTTT
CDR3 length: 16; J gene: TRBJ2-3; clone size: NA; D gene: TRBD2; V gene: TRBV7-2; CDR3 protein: CASSLLAGGQADTQYF; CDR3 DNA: TGTGCCAGCAGCTTACTAGCGGGAGGGCAGGCAGATACGCAGTATTTT
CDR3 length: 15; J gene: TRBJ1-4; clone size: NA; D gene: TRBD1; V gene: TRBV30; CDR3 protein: CAWRLGQGAREKLFF; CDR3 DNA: TGTGCCTGGAGACTTGGACAGGGGGCTAGGGAAAAACTGTTTTTT
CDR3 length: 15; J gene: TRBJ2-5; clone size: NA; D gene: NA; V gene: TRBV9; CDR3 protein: CASSPGLPRKETQYF; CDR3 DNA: TGTGCCAGCAGCCCGGGCCTTCCCCGGAAAGAGACCCAGTACTTC
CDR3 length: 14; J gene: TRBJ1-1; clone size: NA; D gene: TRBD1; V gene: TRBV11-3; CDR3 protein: CASSFGQGYSEAFF; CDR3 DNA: TGTGCCAGCAGCTTCGGACAGGGTTACTCTGAAGCTTTCTTT
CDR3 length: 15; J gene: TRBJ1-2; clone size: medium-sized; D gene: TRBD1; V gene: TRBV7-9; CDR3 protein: CASSLVGQGVQGYTF; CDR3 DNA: TGTGCCAGCAGCTTAGTGGGACAGGGGGTGCAGGGCTACACCTTC
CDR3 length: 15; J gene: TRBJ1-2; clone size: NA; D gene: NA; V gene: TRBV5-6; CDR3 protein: CASSLSRDWDYGYTF; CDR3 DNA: TGTGCCAGCAGCTTGAGCAGGGATTGGGACTATGGCTACACCTTC
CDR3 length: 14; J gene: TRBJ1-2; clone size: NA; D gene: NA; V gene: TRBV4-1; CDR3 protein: CASSQGGKGYGYTF; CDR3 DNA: TGCGCCAGCAGCCAAGGGGGCAAGGGCTATGGCTACACCTTC
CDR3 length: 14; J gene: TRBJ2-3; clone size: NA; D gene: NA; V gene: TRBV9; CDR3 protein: CASSPNAGTDTQYF; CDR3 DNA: TGTGCCAGCAGCCCGAACGCTGGCACAGATACGCAGTATTTT
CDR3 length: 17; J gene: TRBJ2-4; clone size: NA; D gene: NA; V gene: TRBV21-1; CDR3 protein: CASSKRGRREAKNIQYF; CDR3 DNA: TGTGCCAGCAGCAAACGGGGGAGGAGGGAGGCCAAAAACATTCAGTACTTC
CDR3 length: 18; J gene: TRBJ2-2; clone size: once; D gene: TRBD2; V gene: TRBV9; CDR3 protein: CASSVEGGRGANTGELFF; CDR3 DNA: TGTGCCAGCAGCGTAGAAGGTGGGCGGGGGGCGAACACCGGGGAGCTGTTTTTT
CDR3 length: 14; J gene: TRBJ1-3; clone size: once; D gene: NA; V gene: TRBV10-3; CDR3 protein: CAISEWGSGNTIYF; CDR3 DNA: TGTGCCATCAGTGAGTGGGGTTCTGGAAACACCATATATTTT
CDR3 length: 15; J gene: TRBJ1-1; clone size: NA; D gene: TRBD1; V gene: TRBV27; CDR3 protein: CASSLNNRGNTEAFF; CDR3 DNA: TGTGCCAGCAGTTTAAACAACAGGGGGAACACTGAAGCTTTCTTT
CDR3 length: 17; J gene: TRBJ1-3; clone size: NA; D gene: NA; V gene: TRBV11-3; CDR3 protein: CASSKRGKSASGNTIYF; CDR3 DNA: TGTGCCAGCAGCAAACGAGGCAAGTCAGCCTCTGGAAACACCATATATTTT
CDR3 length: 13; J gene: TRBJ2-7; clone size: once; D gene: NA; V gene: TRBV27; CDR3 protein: CASSLRGTYEQYF; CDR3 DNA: TGTGCCAGCAGTTTACGAGGAACCTACGAGCAGTACTTC
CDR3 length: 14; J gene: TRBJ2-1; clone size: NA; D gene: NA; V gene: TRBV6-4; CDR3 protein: CASSDSSGADEQFF; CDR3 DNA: TGTGCCAGCAGTGACTCATCCGGGGCAGATGAGCAGTTCTTC
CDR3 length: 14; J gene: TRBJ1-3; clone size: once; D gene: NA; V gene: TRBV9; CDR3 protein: CASSVDGPGNTIYF; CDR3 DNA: TGTGCCAGCAGCGTAGACGGCCCTGGAAACACCATATATTTT
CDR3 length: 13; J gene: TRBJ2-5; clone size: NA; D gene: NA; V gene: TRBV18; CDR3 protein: CASSPGLQETQYF; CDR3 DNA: TGTGCCAGCTCACCTGGACTCCAAGAGACCCAGTACTTC
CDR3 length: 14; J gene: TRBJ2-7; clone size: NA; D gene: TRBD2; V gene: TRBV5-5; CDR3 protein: CASSWTSGSYEQYF; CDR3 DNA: TGTGCCAGCAGCTGGACTAGCGGGTCCTACGAGCAGTACTTC
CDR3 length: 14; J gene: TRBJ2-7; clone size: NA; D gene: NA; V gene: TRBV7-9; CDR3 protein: CASSAHSSSYEQYF; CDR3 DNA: TGTGCCAGCAGCGCCCATAGCAGCTCCTACGAGCAGTACTTC
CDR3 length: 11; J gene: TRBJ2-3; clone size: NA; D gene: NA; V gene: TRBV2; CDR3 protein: CASSDSYTQYF; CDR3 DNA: TGTGCCAGCAGTGACAGTTATACGCAGTATTTT
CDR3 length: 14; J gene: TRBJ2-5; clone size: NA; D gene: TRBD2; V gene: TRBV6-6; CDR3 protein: CASSYGGEAETQYF; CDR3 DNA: TGTGCCAGCAGTTACGGGGGGGAAGCGGAGACCCAGTACTTC
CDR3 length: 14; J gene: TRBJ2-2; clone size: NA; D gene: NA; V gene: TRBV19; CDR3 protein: CASRDVALTGELFF; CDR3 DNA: TGTGCCAGTAGAGACGTGGCGCTCACCGGGGAGCTGTTTTTT
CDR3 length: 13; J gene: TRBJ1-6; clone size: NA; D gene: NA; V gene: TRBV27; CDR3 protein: CASTEFTNSPLHF; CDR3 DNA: TGTGCCAGCACCGAATTTACCAATTCACCCCTCCACTTT
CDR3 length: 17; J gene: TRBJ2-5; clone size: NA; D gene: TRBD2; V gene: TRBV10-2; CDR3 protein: CASSDPRVAGGLETQYF; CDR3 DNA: TGCGCCAGCAGTGATCCCCGGGTAGCGGGGGGGCTAGAGACCCAGTACTTC
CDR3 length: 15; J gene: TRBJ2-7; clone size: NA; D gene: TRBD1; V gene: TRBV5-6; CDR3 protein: CASSLLGQAPYEQYF; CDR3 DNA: TGTGCCAGCAGTCTCCTAGGACAGGCTCCATACGAGCAGTACTTC
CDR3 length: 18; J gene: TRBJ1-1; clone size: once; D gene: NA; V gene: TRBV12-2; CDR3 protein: CASRLGGDDRTLKTEAFF; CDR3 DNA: TGTGCAAGTCGCTTAGGAGGGGACGACAGGACATTGAAAACTGAAGCTTTCTTT
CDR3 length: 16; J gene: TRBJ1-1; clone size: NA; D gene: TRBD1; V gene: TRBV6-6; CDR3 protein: CASSGLGTGKNTEAFF; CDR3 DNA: TGTGCCAGCAGTGGTTTGGGGACAGGGAAGAACACTGAAGCTTTCTTT
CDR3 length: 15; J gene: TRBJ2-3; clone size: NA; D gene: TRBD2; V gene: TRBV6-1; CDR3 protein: CASRPAGVGTDTQYF; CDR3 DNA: TGTGCCAGCAGACCAGCGGGAGTAGGCACAGATACGCAGTATTTT
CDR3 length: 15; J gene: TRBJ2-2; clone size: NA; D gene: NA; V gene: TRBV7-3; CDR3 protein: CASSLRRSNTGELFF; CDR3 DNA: TGTGCCAGCAGCTTAAGAAGGTCAAACACCGGGGAGCTGTTTTTT
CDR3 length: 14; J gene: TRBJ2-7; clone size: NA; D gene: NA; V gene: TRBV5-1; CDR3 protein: CASSLGHSSYEQYF; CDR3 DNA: TGCGCCAGCAGCTTAGGACATTCCTCCTACGAGCAGTACTTC
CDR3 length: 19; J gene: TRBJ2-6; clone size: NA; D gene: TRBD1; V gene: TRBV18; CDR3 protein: CASARTGTALSSGANVLTF; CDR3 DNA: TGTGCCAGCGCAAGGACAGGGACGGCCCTGAGCTCTGGGGCCAACGTCCTGACTTTC
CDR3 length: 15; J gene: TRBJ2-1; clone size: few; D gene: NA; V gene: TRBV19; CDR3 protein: CASSADRGSYNEQFF; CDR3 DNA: TGTGCCAGTAGTGCAGATCGGGGCTCCTACAATGAGCAGTTCTTC
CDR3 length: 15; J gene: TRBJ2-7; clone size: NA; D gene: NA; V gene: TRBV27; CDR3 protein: CASSLSWGKSYEQYF; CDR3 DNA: TGTGCCAGCAGTTTATCATGGGGGAAATCCTACGAGCAGTACTTC
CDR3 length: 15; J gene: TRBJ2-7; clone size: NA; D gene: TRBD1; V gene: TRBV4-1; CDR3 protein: CASSLTQGVPYEQYF; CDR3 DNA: TGCGCCAGCAGCCTTACGCAGGGGGTTCCCTACGAGCAGTACTTC
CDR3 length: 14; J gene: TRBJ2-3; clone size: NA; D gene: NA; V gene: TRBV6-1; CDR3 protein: CASRRDTGGDTQYF; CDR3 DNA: TGTGCCAGCCGACGGGACACGGGGGGAGATACGCAGTATTTT
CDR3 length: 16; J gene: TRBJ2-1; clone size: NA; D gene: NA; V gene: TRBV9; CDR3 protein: CASSVALGVGTGEQFF; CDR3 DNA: TGTGCCAGCAGCGTAGCGCTCGGCGTAGGGACGGGTGAGCAGTTCTTC
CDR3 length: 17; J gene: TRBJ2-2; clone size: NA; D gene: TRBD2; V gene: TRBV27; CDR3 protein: CASRGTGAGGVIGELFF; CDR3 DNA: TGTGCCAGCAGGGGGACGGGAGCGGGAGGTGTGATCGGGGAGCTGTTTTTT
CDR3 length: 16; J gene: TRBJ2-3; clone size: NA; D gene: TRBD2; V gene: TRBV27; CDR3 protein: CASSPSQRGVTDTQYF; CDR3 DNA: TGTGCCAGCAGTCCGTCCCAGCGGGGGGTAACAGATACGCAGTATTTT
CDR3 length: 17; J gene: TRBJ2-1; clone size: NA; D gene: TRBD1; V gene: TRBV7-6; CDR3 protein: CASTRRGDRALSNEQFF; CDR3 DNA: TGTGCCAGCACCCGAAGGGGAGACAGGGCCCTCTCCAATGAGCAGTTCTTC
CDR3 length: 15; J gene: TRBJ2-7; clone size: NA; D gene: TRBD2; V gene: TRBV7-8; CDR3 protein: CASSLELAGSNEQYF; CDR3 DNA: TGTGCCAGCAGCTTAGAACTAGCGGGATCGAACGAGCAGTACTTC
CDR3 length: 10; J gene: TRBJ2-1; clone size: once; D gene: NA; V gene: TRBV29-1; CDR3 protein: CSVRVAEQFF; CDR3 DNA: TGCAGCGTTAGGGTGGCCGAGCAGTTCTTC